These 29 T cell receptor beta chains were all obtained from the same sample, sequenced in a study of shared clonotypes between healthy human individuals. This table comes from immunoSEQ multiplex PCR, and its TCRdb copy is limited to in-frame clones, with some not included. The repertoire holds 700,000 or so clones, with 60% to 80% as singletons. Sequenced: memory CD4+ T cells sorted from blood. Subset in this sample: CD45RA-negative fraction. The receptors here all came from a woman aged 30 to 39 in good health.

The J gene is TRBJ2-6, the V gene TRBV18; D remains unclear. In germline, CDR1 is KGHSH, CDR2 LQKENI. V lost 2 bases to trimming and J lost 0 bases, with 5 bases between them. This CDR3 spans 15 amino acids. CDR3 sequence: CASSPGNSGANVLTF. For the CDR3, the DNA is TGTGCCAGCTCACCAGGGAACTCTGGGGCCAACGTCCTGACTTTC.

The gene calls are TRBV28 and TRBJ1-3, with a possible D match to TRBD1 (6 bases). Germline CDR1 MDHEN, CDR2 SYDVKM. The CDR3 sequence is 14 residues long. V shed 5 bases and J shed 9 bases, with 17 bases lying between them. As DNA, the CDR3 is TGTGCCAGCAGTACGGGGGGCCGGCCGGTCACCATATATTTT. Translation: CASSTGGRPVTIYF.

CDR3 amino acids: CAWNFRLNTGELFF. DNA of the CDR3: TGTGCCTGGAATTTTCGACTGAACACCGGGGAGCTGTTTTTT. The J gene is TRBJ2-2, the V gene TRBV30; D gene unclear. Trimming shortened V by 4 bases and J by 1 base, and 10 bases separated the two germline ends. Germline assignment: CDR1 GTSNPN and CDR2 SVGIG (reference sequence). The CDR3 is made up of 14 amino acids. Complete variable domain (other parts from reference TRBV30 and TRBJ2-2): SQTIHQWPATLVQPVGSPLSLECTVEGTSNPNLYWYRQAAGRGLQLLFYSVGIGQISSEVPQNLSASRPQDRQFILSSKKLLLSDSGFYLCAWNFRLNTGELFFGEGSRLTVL.

The chain couples TRBV28 to TRBJ1-3; D perhaps matches TRBD1 (5 bases). The germline CDR1 and CDR2 sequences are MDHEN and SYDVKM. The CDR3 is 17 residues long. V dropped 8 bases and J dropped 4 bases, with 24 bases sitting between them. The CDR3 DNA sequence: TGTGCCAGCGGGCTAGTTGGGGGTTCGGTGGCAGGAAACACCATATATTTT. This gives the protein CASGLVGGSVAGNTIYF.

This clone has just a few counts. The V gene is TRBV4-1, the J gene TRBJ2-7; no reliable D call. The V end was cut by 1 base, the J end by 5 bases, with 12 bases between. Germline CDR1 and CDR2: MGHRA and YSYEKL. The CDR3 runs 14 residues. CDR3 sequence reads: CASSQGDFKNEQYF. CDR3 coding DNA: TGCGCCAGCAGCCAAGGAGACTTTAAGAACGAGCAGTACTTC.

This clone was detected only a few times. The rearrangement uses TRBV2 and TRBJ2-1, with 11 bases that match TRBD2. Trimming took 6 bases from V and 5 from J; bases not matched to a gene: 0. CDR1 is SNHLY and CDR2 is FYNNEI in the germline V gene. The CDR3 length is 13 residues. The CDR3 protein is CASRGLADNEQFF. The CDR3 DNA is TGTGCCAGCAGGGGACTAGCGGACAATGAGCAGTTCTTC.

In nucleotides, the CDR3 is TGTGCCAGCAGCCCCGACGGTAACTATGGCTACACCTTC. It codes for CASSPDGNYGYTF. The chain links TRBV7-9 to TRBJ1-2; D gene unclear. CDR1 SEHNR and CDR2 FQNEAQ come from the germline V gene (reference sequence). The V end lost 5 bases, the J end lost 1 base, and 8 bases lay between the germline ends. The CDR3 totals 13 residues.

V usage is TRBV5-1 and J usage is TRBJ2-3, with TRBD1 as a possible D gene (5 bases). The CDR3 length is 16 residues. CDR1 is SGHRS and CDR2 is YFSETQ in the germline V gene. Trimming pared 2 bases from V and 2 bases from J, leaving 15 bases between. CDR3 sequence reads: CASSFGGLGDTDTQYF. The CDR3 region has the DNA TGCGCCAGCAGCTTTGGCGGTTTAGGGGACACAGATACGCAGTATTTT.

Only one count was recorded for this clone. The chain couples TRBV11-2 to TRBJ2-5; TRBD1 matches at 8 bases. J gave up 5 bases and V 4 bases, and 6 bases lay outside the gene matches. Germline V gene lookup returns CDR1 SGHAT and CDR2 FQNNGV. The CDR3 contains 14 residues. The CDR3 here is CASSSKTGVETQYF. CDR3 sequence (DNA): TGTGCCAGCAGCTCAAAGACAGGGGTGGAGACCCAGTACTTC.

V gene TRBV10-3 combines with J gene TRBJ2-7; D gene unclear. The V and J ends lost 4 bases and 3 bases respectively, with 10 bases between them. The CDR3 totals 13 residues. CDR1 ENHRY and CDR2 SYGVKD come from the germline V gene. This CDR3 reads CAISADRDYEQYF. For the CDR3, the DNA is TGTGCCATCAGTGCGGACCGAGACTACGAGCAGTACTTC.

The V gene is TRBV5-4, the J gene TRBJ1-2, with TRBD1 as a possible D gene (6 bases). The V end was cut by 4 bases, the J end by 2 bases, with 15 bases between. Germline CDR1 is SGHNT and CDR2 is YYREEE (reference sequence). This CDR3 is 15 amino acids long. The CDR3 DNA follows: TGTGCCAGCAGCGCCGGCGGGGGGCCCAACTATGGCTACACCTTC. Translated, it gives CASSAGGGPNYGYTF. Based on the CDR3 plus reference TRBV5-4 and TRBJ1-2, the full variable domain is ETGVTQSPTHLIKTRGQQVTLRCSSQSGHNTVSWYQQALGQGPQFIFQYYREEENGRGNFPPRFSGLQFPNYSSELNVNALELDDSALYLCASSAGGGPNYGYTFGSGTRLTVV.

The chain links TRBV27 to TRBJ2-5, with D possibly TRBD1 on 6 matching bases. Germline CDR1 and CDR2: MNHEY and SMNVEV (reference sequence). The CDR3 length is 14 residues. V was clipped by 6 bases and J by 4 bases, with 15 bases between them. CDR3 sequence: CASRPIGRGETQYF. In DNA form, the CDR3 reads TGTGCCAGCAGACCCATAGGCAGGGGAGAGACCCAGTACTTC.

V and J are TRBV27 and TRBJ2-7, with D maybe TRBD2 (5 bases). Between the trimmed V and J ends, which lost 5 bases and 3 bases, there was a span of 14 bases. Germline V CDR1 and CDR2: MNHEY, SMNVEV (reference sequence). The CDR3 runs 14 residues. CDR3 amino acids: CASSRGGRSYEQYF. DNA of the CDR3: TGTGCCAGCAGTCGAGGAGGCAGGAGCTACGAGCAGTACTTC.

The chain is built from TRBV2 and TRBJ2-3, with TRBD1 matching 9 bases. The CDR3 is made up of 16 amino acids. The V and J ends lost 9 bases and 6 bases, in that order; junction bases with no gene match: 16. The V gene's germline CDR1 is SNHLY and CDR2 FYNNEI. The CDR3 loop is CASKSGTGFVTDTQYF. Written as DNA, the CDR3 is TGTGCCAGTAAGTCCGGGACAGGGTTTGTGACGGATACGCAGTATTTT. Full variable domain (rest looked up from reference TRBV2 and TRBJ2-3): EPEVTQTPSHQVTQMGQEVILRCVPISNHLYFYWYRQILGQKVEFLVSFYNNEISEKSEIFDDQFSVERPDGSNFTLKIRSTKLEDSAMYFCASKSGTGFVTDTQYFGPGTRLTVL.

The rearrangement joins TRBV4-1 to TRBJ2-3, with TRBD2 matching over 8 bases. Germline V CDR1 and CDR2: MGHRA, YSYEKL. With V trimmed by 0 bases and J by 11 bases, 1 base remained unmatched. The CDR3 loop spans 12 amino acids. Here the CDR3 DNA reads TGCGCCAGCAGCCAAGAGGGACTAGTGCAGTATTTT. Protein sequence: CASSQEGLVQYF.

V gene TRBV18 combines with J gene TRBJ2-1; 9 bases are a match to TRBD1. Losses at the gene ends were 1 base for V and 10 bases for J; bases not matched to a gene: 11. The CDR3 has 16 amino acids. Germline V gives CDR1 KGHSH, CDR2 LQKENI. CDR3 coding DNA: TGTGCCAGCTCACCACGGGGAAAGGACAGGGGAGAGGAGCAGTTCTTC. Translating gives CASSPRGKDRGEEQFF.

The chain has TRBV5-6 and TRBJ2-1; TRBD2 aligns across 10 bases. Unmatched junction bases numbered 12, after V lost 5 bases and J lost 13 bases. Germline CDR1 reads SGHDT; CDR2 reads YYEEEE. The CDR3 extends over 14 amino acids. Here the CDR3 reads CASRNWVAGGSQFF. The CDR3 DNA reads TGTGCCAGCAGAAACTGGGTAGCGGGAGGTTCCCAGTTCTTC.

The chain is built from TRBV27 and TRBJ2-1, with TRBD2 matching 9 bases. Per germline, CDR1 MNHEY and CDR2 SMNVEV (reference sequence). V shed 0 bases, J shed 4 bases, and the junction held 4 bases outside the gene matches. The CDR3 covers 16 residues. CDR3 residues: CASSLSLAGLYNEQFF. Written as DNA, the CDR3 is TGTGCCAGCAGTTTATCACTAGCGGGCCTATACAATGAGCAGTTCTTC.

The chain employs TRBV19 and TRBJ2-3; D remains unclear. Germline V gene lookup returns CDR1 LNHDA and CDR2 SQIVND (reference sequence). V was pared by 6 bases and J by 1 base, with 14 bases between. The CDR3 covers 15 residues. The CDR3 coding sequence is TGTGCCAGTAGCCCGATGGCCAGCGGCACAGATACGCAGTATTTT. Translating it yields CASSPMASGTDTQYF.

V and J are TRBV4-2 and TRBJ2-7; no firm D call. The CDR3 covers 17 residues. Germline V gene lookup returns CDR1 LGHNA and CDR2 YNFKEQ. The V end was cut by 0 bases, the J end by 2 bases, with 17 bases between. This CDR3 reads CASSQDIRRSTAYEQYF. The CDR3 bases are TGTGCCAGCAGCCAAGATATTCGTAGGTCGACCGCCTACGAGCAGTACTTC.

The chain couples TRBV28 to TRBJ2-2, with D perhaps TRBD2 (5 bases). This CDR3 is built from 13 residues. Trimming cost V 4 bases and J 7 bases, with 10 bases left between them. Germline loops: CDR1 MDHEN, CDR2 SYDVKM. The CDR3 is CASSWVGDGELFF. The CDR3 DNA reads TGTGCCAGCAGTTGGGTCGGGGACGGGGAGCTGTTTTTT.

The V and J genes are TRBV18 and TRBJ1-2, with D possibly TRBD1 on 6 matching bases. This CDR3 spans 15 amino acids. V gave up 2 bases and J gave up 3 bases, with 13 bases separating them. Germline values: CDR1 KGHSH, CDR2 LQKENI. CDR3 in DNA: TGTGCCAGCTCACCAGGGGACACACCGGACTATGGCTACACCTTC. Residues: CASSPGDTPDYGYTF.

The chain carries TRBV4-2 and TRBJ1-2; D is unclear. The germline V and J ends were trimmed by 6 bases and 4 bases, with 12 bases remaining between them. The CDR3 sequence is 13 residues long. CDR1 is LGHNA, CDR2 YNFKEQ, per germline. CDR3 sequence reads: CASRHIASYGYTF. In nucleotides, the CDR3 is TGTGCCAGCAGGCACATCGCTTCCTATGGCTACACCTTC.

The V and J genes are TRBV29-1 and TRBJ1-1, with TRBD1 matching over 9 bases. CDR3 length: 14 amino acids. Germline V gene sequence: CDR1 SQVTM, CDR2 ANQGSEA. With 2 bases clipped from V and 5 bases from J, the junction kept 6 bases outside the gene matches. The CDR3 sequence: CSVEMTGGGTEAFF. The CDR3 DNA sequence: TGCAGCGTTGAAATGACAGGGGGAGGGACTGAAGCTTTCTTT.

This clone was seen a handful of times. The chain combines TRBV5-4 with TRBJ2-3; 13 bases are a match to TRBD2. The trim removed 0 bases at V and 3 bases at J, leaving 4 bases unmatched. Germline V gene lookup returns CDR1 SGHNT and CDR2 YYREEE (reference sequence). This CDR3 spans 17 amino acids. The DNA of the CDR3 is TGTGCCAGCAGCTTGGGTGGACTAGCGGGAGAGACAGATACGCAGTATTTT. It yields the protein CASSLGGLAGETDTQYF.

The gene calls are TRBV7-7 and TRBJ2-5; D not certain. The ends were cut back, 4 bases at V and 4 bases at J, with 4 bases in the middle. The CDR3 is 11 amino acids. CDR1 is SSHAT, CDR2 FNYEAQ, per germline (reference sequence). CDR3 in amino acids: CASSSLETQYF. CDR3 DNA: TGTGCCAGCAGCTCCCTAGAGACCCAGTACTTC.

This clone was found a few times. Other DNA sequences of this sample code for an identical CDR3. This chain joins TRBV18 and TRBJ1-1; D uncertain. The CDR3 covers 13 residues. The V end was cut by 3 bases, the J end by 1 base, with 6 bases between. From germline, CDR1 is KGHSH and CDR2 LQKENI. The CDR3 DNA reads TGTGCCAGCTCACCGTCTTCGAACACTGAAGCTTTCTTT. Protein product: CASSPSSNTEAFF.

The gene calls are TRBV28 and TRBJ1-1; TRBD1 matches 7 bases. V lost 10 bases to trimming and J lost 1 base; unmatched junction nucleotides: 6. This CDR3 is built from 13 residues. CDR1 and CDR2 (germline): MDHEN, SYDVKM. Written as DNA, the CDR3 is TGTGCCATCACAGGGGCGCCGAACACTGAAGCTTTCTTT. It yields the protein CAITGAPNTEAFF.

This clone was counted between two and nine times. Within the sample, other DNA sequences also encode this same CDR3. The chain is built from TRBV18 and TRBJ2-1; D tentatively reads TRBD1 or TRBD2 (5 bases each). The V and J ends lost 5 bases and 4 bases respectively, with 9 bases between them. Germline-derived CDR1 and CDR2 are KGHSH and LQKENI. The CDR3 loop spans 13 amino acids. The CDR3 coding sequence is TGTGCCAGCTCAAGGGACGGATACAATGAGCAGTTCTTC. Amino acid sequence: CASSRDGYNEQFF.